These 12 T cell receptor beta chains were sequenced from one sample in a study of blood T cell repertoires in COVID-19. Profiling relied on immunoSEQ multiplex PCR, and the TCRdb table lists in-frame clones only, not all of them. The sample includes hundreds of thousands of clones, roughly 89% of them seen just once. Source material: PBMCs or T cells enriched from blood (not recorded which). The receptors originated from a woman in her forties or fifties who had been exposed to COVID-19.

The CDR3 coding sequence is TGTGCCAGCAGTTTAGGGAGAAACTATGGCTACACCTTC. This gives the protein CASSLGRNYGYTF. The chain couples TRBV12-3 or TRBV12-4 to TRBJ1-2; D is unclear. Trimming took off 1 base at V and 2 bases at J, with 5 bases between the two ends. This CDR3 is built from 13 residues.

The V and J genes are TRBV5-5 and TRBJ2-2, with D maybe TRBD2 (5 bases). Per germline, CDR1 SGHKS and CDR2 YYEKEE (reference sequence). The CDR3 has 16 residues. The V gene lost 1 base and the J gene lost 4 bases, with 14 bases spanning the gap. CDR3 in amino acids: CASSLLRGSLTGELFF. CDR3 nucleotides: TGTGCCAGCAGCTTGCTTCGTGGGAGCCTCACCGGGGAGCTGTTTTTT. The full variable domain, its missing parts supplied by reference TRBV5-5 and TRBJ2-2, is DAGVTQSPTHLIKTRGQQVTLRCSPISGHKSVSWYQQVLGQGPQFIFQYYEKEERGRGNFPDRFSARQFPNYSSELNVNALLLGDSALYLCASSLLRGSLTGELFFGEGSRLTVL.

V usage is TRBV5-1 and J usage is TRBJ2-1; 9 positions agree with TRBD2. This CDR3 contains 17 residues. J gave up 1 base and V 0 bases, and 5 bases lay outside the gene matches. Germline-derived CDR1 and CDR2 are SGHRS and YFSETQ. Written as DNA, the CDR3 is TGCGCCAGCAGCTTGGCGGCGGGGGGGACTTCCTACAATGAGCAGTTCTTC. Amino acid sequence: CASSLAAGGTSYNEQFF. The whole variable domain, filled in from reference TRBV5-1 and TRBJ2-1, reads KAGVTQTPRYLIKTRGQQVTLSCSPISGHRSVSWYQQTPGQGLQFLFEYFSETQRNKGNFPGRFSGRQFSNSRSEMNVSTLELGDSALYLCASSLAAGGTSYNEQFFGPGTRLTVL.

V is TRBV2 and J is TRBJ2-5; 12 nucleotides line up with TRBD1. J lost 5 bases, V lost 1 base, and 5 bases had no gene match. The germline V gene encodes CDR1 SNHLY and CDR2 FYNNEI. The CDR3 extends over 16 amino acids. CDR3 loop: CASSEVGQGAWETQYF. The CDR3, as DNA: TGTGCCAGCAGTGAAGTGGGACAGGGGGCTTGGGAGACCCAGTACTTC.

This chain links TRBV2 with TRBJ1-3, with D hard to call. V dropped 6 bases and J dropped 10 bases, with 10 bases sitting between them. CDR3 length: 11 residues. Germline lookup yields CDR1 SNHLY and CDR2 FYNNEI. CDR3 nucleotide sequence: TGTGCCAGCAGGAGGGAATATACCATATATTTT. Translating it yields CASRREYTIYF.

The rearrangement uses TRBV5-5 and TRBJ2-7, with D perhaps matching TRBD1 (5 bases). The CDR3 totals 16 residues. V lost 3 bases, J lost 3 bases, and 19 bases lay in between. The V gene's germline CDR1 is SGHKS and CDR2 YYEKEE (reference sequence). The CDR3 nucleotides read TGTGCCAGCAGCTCCCTTCCGACAGTATTGGGCTACGAGCAGTACTTC. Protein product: CASSSLPTVLGYEQYF.

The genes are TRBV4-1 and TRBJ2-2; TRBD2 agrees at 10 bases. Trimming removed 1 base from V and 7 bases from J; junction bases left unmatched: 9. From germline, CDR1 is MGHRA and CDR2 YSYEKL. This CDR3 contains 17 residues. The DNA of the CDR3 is TGCGCCAGCAGCCAAGGGCCCCTAGCGGGGGTTGGCGGGGAGCTGTTTTTT. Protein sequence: CASSQGPLAGVGGELFF.

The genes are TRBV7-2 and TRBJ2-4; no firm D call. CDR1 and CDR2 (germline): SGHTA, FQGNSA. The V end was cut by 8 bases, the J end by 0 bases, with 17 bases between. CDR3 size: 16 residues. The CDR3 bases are TGTGCCAGCGCACCCTCGCGGAATCTAGCCAAAAACATTCAGTACTTC. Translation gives CASAPSRNLAKNIQYF.

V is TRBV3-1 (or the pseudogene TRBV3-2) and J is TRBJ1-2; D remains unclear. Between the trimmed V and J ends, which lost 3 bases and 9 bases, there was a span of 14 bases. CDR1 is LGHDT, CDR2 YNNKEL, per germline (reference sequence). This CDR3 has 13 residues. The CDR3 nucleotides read TGTGCCAGCAGCCATCTGGGCAGCTTGAGCTACACCTTC. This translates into CASSHLGSLSYTF.

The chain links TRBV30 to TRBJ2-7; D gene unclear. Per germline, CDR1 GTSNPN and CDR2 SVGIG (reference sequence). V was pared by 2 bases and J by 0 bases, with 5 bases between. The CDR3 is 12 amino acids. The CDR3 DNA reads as TGTGCCTGGAGTACCAGCTCCTACGAGCAGTACTTC. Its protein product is CAWSTSSYEQYF. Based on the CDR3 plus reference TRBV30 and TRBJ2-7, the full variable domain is SQTIHQWPATLVQPVGSPLSLECTVEGTSNPNLYWYRQAAGRGLQLLFYSVGIGQISSEVPQNLSASRPQDRQFILSSKKLLLSDSGFYLCAWSTSSYEQYFGPGTRLTVT.

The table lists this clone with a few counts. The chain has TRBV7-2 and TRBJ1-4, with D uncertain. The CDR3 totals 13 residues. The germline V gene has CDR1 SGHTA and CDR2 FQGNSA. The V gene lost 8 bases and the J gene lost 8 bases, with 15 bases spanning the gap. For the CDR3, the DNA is TGTGCCAGCGCGGAATTCGCGGGAGAAAAACTGTTTTTT. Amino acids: CASAEFAGEKLFF.

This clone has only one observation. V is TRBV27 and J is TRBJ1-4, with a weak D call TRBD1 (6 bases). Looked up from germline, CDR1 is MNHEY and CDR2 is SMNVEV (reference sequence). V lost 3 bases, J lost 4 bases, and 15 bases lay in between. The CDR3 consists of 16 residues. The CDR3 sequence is CASSFPTGPSNEKLFF. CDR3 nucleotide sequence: TGTGCCAGCAGTTTTCCCACAGGGCCGAGTAATGAAAAACTGTTTTTT.